Each of the 20 T cell receptor beta chains below was sequenced from the same sample in a study of blood T cell repertoires in COVID-19. The assay was immunoSEQ multiplex PCR, and TCRdb's table has in-frame clones only and misses some. The profile shows about 190,000 clones, over 75% of them singletons. Sample: peripheral blood. These receptors all stem from a woman aged 50 to 65 with acute or convalescent COVID-19.

V usage is TRBV27 and J usage is TRBJ2-3; 9 bases fit TRBD1. This CDR3 is 14 amino acids long. The ends lost 6 bases at V and 13 bases at J; junction bases unmatched: 14. The germline V gene encodes CDR1 MNHEY and CDR2 SMNVEV (reference sequence). The CDR3 nucleotides read TGTGCCAGCAGCCATACAGGGGGCTCTCCGACGGAGTATTTT. Protein product: CASSHTGGSPTEYF.

The CDR3 is CASSQGTGAKETQYF. CDR3 sequence (DNA): TGTGCCAGCAGCCAAGGGACAGGGGCCAAAGAGACCCAGTACTTC. The gene calls are TRBV14 and TRBJ2-5; the match to TRBD1 covers 9 bases. The length of the CDR3 is 15 residues. CDR1 and CDR2 from the germline V gene are SGHDN and FVKESK. J gave up 3 bases and V 1 base, and 3 bases lay outside the gene matches.

The chain joins TRBV28 to TRBJ1-3, with TRBD1 matching over 7 bases. This CDR3 region has 14 residues. Trimming cost V 7 bases and J 2 bases; bases outside gene matches: 5. Germline V lookup: CDR1 MDHEN, CDR2 SYDVKM. CDR3: CASTSQGTGNTIYF. For the CDR3, the DNA is TGTGCCAGCACCTCACAGGGGACTGGAAACACCATATATTTT.

V and J are TRBV2 and TRBJ2-7, with a possible D match to TRBD2 (5 bases). V was shortened by 3 bases and J by 7 bases, with 10 bases between the two germline ends. The CDR3 sequence is 12 residues long. The germline CDR1 and CDR2 sequences are SNHLY and FYNNEI. CDR3 loop: CASSDNKREQYF. The CDR3 region has the DNA TGTGCCAGCAGTGACAATAAGCGGGAGCAGTACTTC. Based on the CDR3 plus reference TRBV2 and TRBJ2-7, the full variable domain is EPEVTQTPSHQVTQMGQEVILRCVPISNHLYFYWYRQILGQKVEFLVSFYNNEISEKSEIFDDQFSVERPDGSNFTLKIRSTKLEDSAMYFCASSDNKREQYFGPGTRLTVT.

This chain connects TRBV7-2 to TRBJ2-7; D possibly corresponds to TRBD1 (6 bases). The V gene lost 4 bases and the J gene lost 2 bases, with 9 bases spanning the gap. Looked up from germline, CDR1 is SGHTA and CDR2 is FQGNSA. The CDR3 covers 13 residues. The CDR3, as DNA: TGTGCCAGCAGCTCCCGGGACACCTACGAGCAGTACTTC. Protein sequence: CASSSRDTYEQYF.

V gene TRBV6-4 combines with J gene TRBJ1-2; 8 bases are shared with TRBD1. V lost 2 bases, J lost 4 bases, and 6 bases stayed unmatched. The CDR3 has 15 amino acids. Per the germline V gene, CDR1 is MRHNA and CDR2 is SNTAGT. The CDR3 here is CASSDLAGGLYGYTF. For the CDR3, the DNA is TGTGCCAGCAGTGACCTAGCAGGGGGCCTCTATGGCTACACCTTC.

The gene calls are TRBV19 and TRBJ1-6, with 10 bases lining up with TRBD1. Trimming cost V 9 bases and J 10 bases; bases outside gene matches: 3. This CDR3 is built from 12 residues. CDR1 is LNHDA, CDR2 SQIVND, per germline (reference sequence). CDR3 protein: CASRDRGSPLHF. Here the CDR3 DNA reads TGTGCCAGCAGGGACAGGGGATCACCCCTCCACTTT.

J is TRBJ1-2 and V is TRBV3-1 (or the pseudogene TRBV3-2); TRBD1 matches 7 bases. This CDR3 is 13 amino acids long. After removal of 4 bases from V and 4 bases from J, the junction contained 3 bases not matched to a gene. CDR1 is LGHDT and CDR2 is YNNKEL in the germline V gene (reference sequence). The DNA for the CDR3 is TGTGCCAGCAGCCTTGGACAGGCCTATGGCTACACCTTC. Translation: CASSLGQAYGYTF.

The gene calls are TRBV19 and TRBJ2-7; D is uncertain. Germline V lookup: CDR1 LNHDA, CDR2 SQIVND (reference sequence). Trimming cost V 2 bases and J 2 bases, with 10 bases left between them. CDR3 length: 14 residues. CDR3 amino acids: CASSISADTYEQYF. The DNA of the CDR3 is TGTGCCAGTAGTATATCCGCGGATACCTACGAGCAGTACTTC.

The chain joins TRBV10-3 to TRBJ2-7; 7 bases line up with TRBD1. In germline, CDR1 is ENHRY, CDR2 SYGVKD. V was clipped by 4 bases and J by 5 bases; unmatched bases: 8. This CDR3 has 14 amino acids. CDR3 sequence reads: CAISGRQGNHEQYF. The CDR3 region has the DNA TGTGCCATCAGTGGGAGACAGGGTAACCACGAGCAGTACTTC.

The gene calls are TRBV5-1 and TRBJ1-3, with D possibly being TRBD1 (6 bases). Germline V gene data show CDR1 as SGHRS and CDR2 as YFSETQ. The CDR3 consists of 16 residues. The V and J ends lost 3 bases and 0 bases respectively, with 13 bases between them. In DNA, the CDR3 is TGCGCCAGCAGCTCCTCCGGACAGTCCTCTGGAAACACCATATATTTT. Protein sequence: CASSSSGQSSGNTIYF.

The V gene is TRBV19, the J gene TRBJ1-1; tentatively, D is TRBD1 (5 bases). There are 16 residues in the CDR3. V was pared by 4 bases and J by 3 bases, with 18 bases between. Germline CDR1 reads LNHDA; CDR2 reads SQIVND (reference sequence). DNA for the CDR3: TGTGCCAGTAGTACCCGCCTCGGGGGAGGGGACACTGAAGCTTTCTTT. This gives the protein CASSTRLGGGDTEAFF.

V usage is TRBV3-1 (or the pseudogene TRBV3-2) and J usage is TRBJ1-2, with 11 bases identical to TRBD1. CDR1 and CDR2 (germline): LGHDT, YNNKEL (reference sequence). This CDR3 region has 18 residues. With V trimmed by 4 bases and J by 3 bases, 13 bases remained unmatched. The CDR3 protein is CASSLLGGTGGRHYGYTF. The CDR3 DNA sequence: TGTGCCAGCAGCCTTCTTGGGGGGACAGGGGGTAGGCACTATGGCTACACCTTC.

The chain recombines TRBV5-4 with TRBJ1-1; D ambiguous. The V end lost 3 bases, the J end lost 5 bases, and 17 bases lay between the germline ends. The CDR3 has 15 residues. Germline-derived CDR1 and CDR2 are SGHNT and YYREEE (reference sequence). CDR3 sequence: CASSYQRGPGTEAFF. CDR3 coding DNA: TGTGCCAGCAGCTATCAACGGGGTCCGGGGACTGAAGCTTTCTTT. Complete variable domain (other parts from reference TRBV5-4 and TRBJ1-1): ETGVTQSPTHLIKTRGQQVTLRCSSQSGHNTVSWYQQALGQGPQFIFQYYREEENGRGNFPPRFSGLQFPNYSSELNVNALELDDSALYLCASSYQRGPGTEAFFGQGTRLTVV.

This clone has only a few counts. Distinct nucleotide sequences in the sample also encode this CDR3. The chain is built from TRBV7-8 and TRBJ2-1; D is undetermined. The V end was cut by 1 base, the J end by 1 base, with 5 bases between. Germline V gene lookup returns CDR1 SGHVS and CDR2 FQNEAQ. CDR3 length equals 14 residues. This CDR3 is CASSLDGSYNEQFF. The CDR3 DNA reads TGTGCCAGCAGCTTAGACGGTTCCTACAATGAGCAGTTCTTC.

J is TRBJ1-2 and V is TRBV5-4; D is possibly TRBD1 (6 bases). The length of the CDR3 is 12 residues. Trimming stripped 6 bases from V and 7 bases from J, with 13 bases between. The germline CDR1 and CDR2 sequences are SGHNT and YYREEE (reference sequence). Here the CDR3 reads CASNKQGAGYTF. The CDR3 DNA reads TGTGCCAGCAACAAACAGGGCGCTGGCTACACCTTC.

With respect to this clone: This specimen includes other DNA sequences encoding the same CDR3. The rearrangement uses TRBV7-2 and TRBJ2-7, with 11 bases aligning to TRBD2. CDR1 and CDR2 (germline): SGHTA, FQGNSA. The CDR3 is 14 amino acids. V lost 3 bases, J lost 2 bases, and 0 bases stayed unmatched. Here the CDR3 DNA reads TGTGCCAGCAGCTTGGGACTAGCGGCCTACGAGCAGTACTTC. As protein: CASSLGLAAYEQYF.

The chain carries TRBV28 and TRBJ2-1, with 7 positions matching TRBD1. The CDR3 length is 12 residues. Germline assignment: CDR1 MDHEN and CDR2 SYDVKM. V lost 5 bases to trimming and J lost 7 bases; unmatched junction nucleotides: 2. The CDR3 coding sequence is TGTGCCAGCAGTCTACAGGGGAATGAGCAGTTCTTC. Amino acids: CASSLQGNEQFF.

In its sample, this clone was seen a few times. This rearrangement joins TRBV28 to TRBJ1-3; 10 nucleotides line up with TRBD1. V dropped 2 bases and J dropped 4; count of bases not matched to a gene: 8. CDR1 is MDHEN, CDR2 SYDVKM, per germline. The CDR3 runs 17 residues. CDR3 protein: CASSLPTPGQGGNTIYF. CDR3 nucleotides: TGTGCCAGCAGTTTACCGACGCCGGGACAGGGGGGAAACACCATATATTTT. Using reference TRBV28 and TRBJ1-3 for the parts outside the CDR3, the full variable domain is DVKVTQSSRYLVKRTGEKVFLECVQDMDHENMFWYRQDPGLGLRLIYFSYDVKMKEKGDIPEGYSVSREKKERFSLILESASTNQTSMYLCASSLPTPGQGGNTIYFGEGSWLTVV.

The chain recombines TRBV2 with TRBJ1-4; D might be TRBD1 (6 bases). Germline CDR1 and CDR2: SNHLY and FYNNEI. CDR3 length equals 15 residues. Trimming took off 1 base at V and 3 bases at J, with 9 bases between the two ends. The CDR3 DNA reads TGTGCCAGCAGTGAAGAGGGGGTATCTAATGAAAAACTGTTTTTT. It encodes CASSEEGVSNEKLFF.